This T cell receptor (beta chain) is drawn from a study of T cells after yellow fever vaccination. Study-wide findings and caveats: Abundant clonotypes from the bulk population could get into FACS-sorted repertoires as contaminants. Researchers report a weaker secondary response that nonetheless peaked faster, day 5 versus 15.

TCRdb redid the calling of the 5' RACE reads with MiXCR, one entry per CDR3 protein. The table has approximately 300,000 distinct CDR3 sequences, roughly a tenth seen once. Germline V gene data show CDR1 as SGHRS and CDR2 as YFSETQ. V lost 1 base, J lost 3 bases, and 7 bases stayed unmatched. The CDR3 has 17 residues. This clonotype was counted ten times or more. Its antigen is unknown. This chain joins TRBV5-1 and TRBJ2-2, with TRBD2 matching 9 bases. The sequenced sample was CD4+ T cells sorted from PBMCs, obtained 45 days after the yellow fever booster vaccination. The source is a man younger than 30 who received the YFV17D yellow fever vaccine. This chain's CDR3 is CASSLYAGGAYTGELFF. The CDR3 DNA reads TGCGCCAGCAGCTTGTATGCGGGGGGGGCCTACACCGGGGAGCTGTTTTTT.